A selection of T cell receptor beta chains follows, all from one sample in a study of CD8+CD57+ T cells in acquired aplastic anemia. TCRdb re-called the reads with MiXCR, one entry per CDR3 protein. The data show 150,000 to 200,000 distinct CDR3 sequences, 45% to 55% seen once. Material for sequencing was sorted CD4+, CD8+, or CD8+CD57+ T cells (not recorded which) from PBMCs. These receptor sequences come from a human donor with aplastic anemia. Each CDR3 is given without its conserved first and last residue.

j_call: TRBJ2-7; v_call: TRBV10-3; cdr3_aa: AIGRGGGANEQY
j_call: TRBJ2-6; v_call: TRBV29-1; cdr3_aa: SVVYAGGSGANVLT
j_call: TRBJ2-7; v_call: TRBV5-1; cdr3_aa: ASNLGTSGYEQY
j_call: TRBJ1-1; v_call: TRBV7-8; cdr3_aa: ASSLAPAGMNTEAF
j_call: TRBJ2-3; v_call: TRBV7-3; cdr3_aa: ASSPGEGGTDTQY
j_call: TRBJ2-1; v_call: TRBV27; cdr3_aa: ASSLSGGGGQF
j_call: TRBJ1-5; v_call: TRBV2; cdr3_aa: ASHNSNQPQH
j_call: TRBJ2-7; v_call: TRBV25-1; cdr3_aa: ASSDPGTGGREQY
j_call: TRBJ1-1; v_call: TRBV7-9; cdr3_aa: ASSSTLVGTEAF
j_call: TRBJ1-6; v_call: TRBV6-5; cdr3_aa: ASSSRTRARAPLH
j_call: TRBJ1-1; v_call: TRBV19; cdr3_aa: ASSTPSRGTEAF
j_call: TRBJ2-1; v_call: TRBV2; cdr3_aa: ASSARGFYNEQF
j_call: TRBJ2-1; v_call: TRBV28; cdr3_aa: ASSFMTRAGNEQF
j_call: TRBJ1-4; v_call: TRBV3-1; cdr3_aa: ASSPGPATNEKLF
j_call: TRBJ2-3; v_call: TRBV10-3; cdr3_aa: AISESKGTSGGRVGTDTQY
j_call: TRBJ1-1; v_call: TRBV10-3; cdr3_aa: AISAGGQKNTEAF
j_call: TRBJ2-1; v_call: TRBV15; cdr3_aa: ATSRAGTGSNEQF
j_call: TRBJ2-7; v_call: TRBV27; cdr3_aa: ASGLGAGSYEQY
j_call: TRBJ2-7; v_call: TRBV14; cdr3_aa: ASSQDIRGTEQY
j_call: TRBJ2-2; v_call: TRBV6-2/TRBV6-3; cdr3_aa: ASSYSRRDSNTGELF
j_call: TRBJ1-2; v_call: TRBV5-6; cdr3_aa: ASSRGGHGYT
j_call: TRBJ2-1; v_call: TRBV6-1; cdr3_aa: ASRDLYNEQF
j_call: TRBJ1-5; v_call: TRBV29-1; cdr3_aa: SIRTVEGQPQH
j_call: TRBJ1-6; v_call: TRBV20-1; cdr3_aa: SARSFRDSPLH
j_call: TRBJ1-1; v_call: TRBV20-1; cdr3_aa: SAMTRNTEAF